This TCR beta chain was identified during a study of cytomegalovirus exposure and HLA in healthy donors. Findings and limits, study-wide: Altogether, 150 to 200 TCR beta chains were recorded as cytomegalovirus-associated. In a later analysis, first-cohort TCR clusters were found to tend to co-occur in the 100 to 150 validation repertoires. Reports described diagnosis of cytomegalovirus status by the classifier as highly specific and sensitive.

This table comes from immunoSEQ multiplex PCR, and its TCRdb copy is limited to in-frame clones, with some not included. The sample yields some 110,000 clones, about 82% seen once. The CDR3 spans 14 residues. Germline V gives CDR1 SEHNR, CDR2 FQNEAQ (reference sequence). V dropped 7 bases and J dropped 3 bases, with 13 bases sitting between them. Of note for this clone: Its antigen remains unidentified.

The approximately 120-subject validation cohort, separate from the 666-subject first cohort, included the donors. The chain couples TRBV7-9 to TRBJ2-1, with D possibly matching TRBD1 (6 bases). The TCR sequence derives from a man younger than 35 in good health and CMV-seronegative. Material for sequencing was PBMCs. The CDR3 reads CASTTGTHYNEQFF. The CDR3 nucleotides are TGTGCCAGCACCACCGGGACACACTACAATGAGCAGTTCTTC.